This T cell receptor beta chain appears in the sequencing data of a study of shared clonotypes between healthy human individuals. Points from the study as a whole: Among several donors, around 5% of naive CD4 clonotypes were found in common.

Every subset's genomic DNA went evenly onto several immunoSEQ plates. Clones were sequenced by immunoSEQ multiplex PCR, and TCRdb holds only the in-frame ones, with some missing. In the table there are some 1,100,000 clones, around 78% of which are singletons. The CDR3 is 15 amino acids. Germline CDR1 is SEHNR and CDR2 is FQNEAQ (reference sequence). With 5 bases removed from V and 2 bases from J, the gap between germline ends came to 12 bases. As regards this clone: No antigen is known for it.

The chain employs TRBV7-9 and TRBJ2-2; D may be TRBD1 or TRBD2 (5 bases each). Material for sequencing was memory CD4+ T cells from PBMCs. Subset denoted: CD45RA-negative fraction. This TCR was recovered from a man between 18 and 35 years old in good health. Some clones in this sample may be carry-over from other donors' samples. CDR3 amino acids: CASSRGTTNTGELFF. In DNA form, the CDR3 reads TGTGCCAGCAGCCGGGGCACGACCAACACCGGGGAGCTGTTTTTT.